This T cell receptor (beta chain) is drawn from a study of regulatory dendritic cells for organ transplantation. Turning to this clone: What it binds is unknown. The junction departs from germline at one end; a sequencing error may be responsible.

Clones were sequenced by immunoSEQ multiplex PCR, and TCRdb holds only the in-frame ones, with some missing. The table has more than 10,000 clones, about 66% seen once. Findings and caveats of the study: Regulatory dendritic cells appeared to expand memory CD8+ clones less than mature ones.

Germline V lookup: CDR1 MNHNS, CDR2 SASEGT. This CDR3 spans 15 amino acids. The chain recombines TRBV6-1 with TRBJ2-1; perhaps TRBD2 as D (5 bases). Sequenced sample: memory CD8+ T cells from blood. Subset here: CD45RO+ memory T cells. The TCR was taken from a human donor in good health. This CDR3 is CASSEKGGTYSEQFF. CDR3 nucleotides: TGTGCCAGCAGTGAAAAAGGAGGTACCTACAGTGAGCAGTTCTTC.